Presented here are 16 T cell receptor beta chains from one specimen sequenced in a study of neurological immune-mediated disorders. TCRdb itself ran the 5' RACE reads through MiXCR, one entry per CDR3 protein. The sample includes under 80,000 distinct CDR3 sequences, roughly 14% seen only once; the top ten take roughly 6.8%. The material sequenced was PBMCs. These receptors were taken from a woman in her fifties or sixties in good health.

This clonotype was found many times. The chain employs TRBV20-1 and TRBJ2-7; tentative D call: TRBD2 (6 bases). This CDR3 spans 12 amino acids. In germline, CDR1 is DFQATT, CDR2 SNEGSKA (reference sequence). CDR3 DNA: TGCGCCGGAGGGGTGAACACCTACGAGCAGTACTTC. As protein: CAGGVNTYEQYF.

This clonotype has at least ten counts. This chain links TRBV5-5 with TRBJ1-1, with D unresolved. In germline, CDR1 is SGHKS, CDR2 YYEKEE (reference sequence). This CDR3 spans 15 amino acids. Between the trimmed V and J ends, which lost 4 bases and 3 bases, there was a span of 16 bases. Written as DNA, the CDR3 is TGTGCCAGCAGCACCGAGGACTACAAGTACACTGAAGCTTTCTTT. Translation gives CASSTEDYKYTEAFF.

The V call is TRBV7-9, the J call TRBJ2-7; D remains unclear. The germline gives CDR1 SEHNR, CDR2 FQNEAQ (reference sequence). V was cut by 8 bases and J by 1 base, with 12 bases left in between. The length of the CDR3 is 13 residues. This chain's CDR3 is CASGVVWSYEQYF. DNA for the CDR3: TGTGCCAGCGGCGTAGTCTGGTCCTACGAGCAGTACTTC.

This clonotype was observed at least ten times. This chain's CDR3 is CASSLTPGQGATGELFF. The CDR3 nucleotides read TGCGCCAGCAGCTTAACCCCGGGACAGGGGGCAACCGGGGAGCTGTTTTTT. The genes are TRBV5-1 and TRBJ2-2, with 12 bases aligning to TRBD1. Germline lookup yields CDR1 SGHRS and CDR2 YFSETQ. V shed 2 bases and J 5 bases; nucleotides not matched to a gene: 7. The length of the CDR3 is 17 residues. Full variable domain (missing parts from reference TRBV5-1 and TRBJ2-2): KAGVTQTPRYLIKTRGQQVTLSCSPISGHRSVSWYQQTPGQGLQFLFEYFSETQRNKGNFPGRFSGRQFSNSRSEMNVSTLELGDSALYLCASSLTPGQGATGELFFGEGSRLTVL.

In this sample, this clonotype turned up many times. The V gene is TRBV7-2, the J gene TRBJ2-1, with D uncertain. Germline CDR1 reads SGHTA; CDR2 reads FQGNSA. Trimming took 5 bases from V and 5 from J, leaving 10 bases between them. The CDR3 is made up of 13 amino acids. The CDR3 DNA reads as TGTGCCAGCAGCCTTACAGCTCACAATGAGCAGTTCTTC. It codes for CASSLTAHNEQFF.

The J gene is TRBJ1-3, the V gene TRBV4-1; the D gene is possibly TRBD1 (5 bases). Between the trimmed V and J ends, which lost 1 base and 2 bases, there was a span of 9 bases. Germline-derived CDR1 and CDR2 are MGHRA and YSYEKL. This CDR3 has 15 amino acids. The CDR3 here is CASSQASGPGNTIYF. The CDR3, as DNA: TGCGCCAGCAGCCAAGCATCGGGACCTGGAAACACCATATATTTT.

This clonotype was counted ten times or more. The chain recombines TRBV10-3 with TRBJ2-3; the match to TRBD1 covers 8 bases. Trimming removed 7 bases from V and 2 bases from J; junction bases left unmatched: 8. CDR1 and CDR2 from the germline V gene are ENHRY and SYGVKD. This CDR3 has 15 amino acids. As DNA, the CDR3 is TGTGCCATCACCGATAGACAGGGGCTCACAGATACGCAGTATTTT. Translated: CAITDRQGLTDTQYF.

This clonotype was seen at least ten times. The chain recombines TRBV5-1 with TRBJ2-5; 9 nucleotides line up with TRBD1. Germline V CDR1 and CDR2: SGHRS, YFSETQ. The CDR3 has 17 residues. The junction had 7 bases not matched to a gene; V was cut back by 0 bases and J by 1 base. CDR3 in amino acids: CASSLAYGTGSQETQYF. Written as DNA, the CDR3 is TGCGCCAGCAGCTTGGCTTACGGGACAGGGAGCCAAGAGACCCAGTACTTC.

In the case of this clonotype: Possible read error: a much larger clone is one base away. V is TRBV10-3 and J is TRBJ2-1, with 13 bases fitting TRBD2. The CDR3 totals 20 residues. Germline V gene data show CDR1 as ENHRY and CDR2 as SYGVKD. This chain's CDR3 is CTISSSPGLAGNGAVGEQFF. DNA of the CDR3: TGTACCATCAGCTCATCCCCGGGACTAGCGGGAAACGGCGCCGTAGGCGAGCAGTTCTTC.

This clonotype has only a few counts. The rearrangement joins TRBV2 to TRBJ2-7; a possible D gene is TRBD2 (5 bases). This CDR3 has 11 residues. Germline V gene sequence: CDR1 SNHLY, CDR2 FYNNEI. Trimming stripped 10 bases from V and 6 bases from J, with 13 bases between. Here the CDR3 reads CATETRGEQYF. The CDR3 DNA reads TGTGCCACGGAGACTCGGGGCGAGCAGTACTTC.

Ten or more counts support this clonotype. The J gene is TRBJ2-1, the V gene TRBV10-2; 11 nucleotides agree with TRBD2. This CDR3 region has 13 residues. V was pared by 6 bases and J by 8 bases, with 3 bases of the junction left unmatched. CDR1 is WSHSY and CDR2 is SAAADI in the germline V gene. The CDR3 DNA reads TGCGCCAGCAGCGGTAGCGGGAGGGATGAGCAGTTCTTC. It codes for CASSGSGRDEQFF.

In this sample, this clonotype turned up many times. The chain combines TRBV28 with TRBJ2-7; D unclear. The CDR3 has 17 residues. V shed 6 bases and J shed 2 bases, with 23 bases lying between them. CDR1 is MDHEN, CDR2 SYDVKM, per germline. The CDR3 reads CASSPPRPGRLAYEQYF. The DNA of the CDR3 is TGTGCCAGCAGCCCTCCCCGACCGGGTAGATTAGCCTACGAGCAGTACTTC.

This clonotype was detected many times. V and J are TRBV5-1 and TRBJ2-1; 11 bases fit TRBD2. Germline V gene lookup returns CDR1 SGHRS and CDR2 YFSETQ. V trimming: 2 bases; J trimming: 0 bases; junction bases outside the gene matches: 13. The CDR3 runs to 20 residues. The CDR3 here is CASSLGLAGGGPRSYNEQFF. The DNA for the CDR3 is TGCGCCAGCAGCTTAGGACTAGCGGGCGGGGGCCCCCGCTCCTACAATGAGCAGTTCTTC. Variable domain in full (rest from reference TRBV5-1 and TRBJ2-1): KAGVTQTPRYLIKTRGQQVTLSCSPISGHRSVSWYQQTPGQGLQFLFEYFSETQRNKGNFPGRFSGRQFSNSRSEMNVSTLELGDSALYLCASSLGLAGGGPRSYNEQFFGPGTRLTVL.

Written as DNA, the CDR3 is TGTGCCAGCAGCCCGACCATGAACACTGAAGCTTTCTTT. Protein product: CASSPTMNTEAFF. V is TRBV7-3 and J is TRBJ1-1, with D hard to call. Looked up from germline, CDR1 is SGHTA and CDR2 is FQGTGA. Deletions cut 5 bases from V and 0 bases from J, with 7 bases between. CDR3 length: 13 residues.

This clonotype was picked up many times. The gene calls are TRBV5-5 and TRBJ2-3; TRBD2 might be the D (6 bases). Germline loops: CDR1 SGHKS, CDR2 YYEKEE (reference sequence). This CDR3 comprises 15 residues. The ends were cut back, 3 bases at V and 1 base at J, with 12 bases in the middle. The CDR3 protein is CASSSKWGGTDTQYF. The CDR3 nucleotides are TGTGCCAGCAGCTCAAAGTGGGGGGGCACAGATACGCAGTATTTT.

The chain employs TRBV20-1 and TRBJ1-2; 12 positions match TRBD1. Per the germline V gene, CDR1 is DFQATT and CDR2 is SNEGSKA (reference sequence). There are 16 residues in the CDR3. V shed 0 bases and J 7 bases; nucleotides not matched to a gene: 9. The CDR3 here is CSARDRGTGGITGYTF. In DNA form, the CDR3 reads TGCAGTGCTAGAGATCGGGGGACAGGGGGCATTACTGGCTACACCTTC.